What follows is one T cell receptor (beta chain) and its context. Its antigen is undetermined. This entry belongs to a study of beta chain features in type 1 diabetes. Study-wide findings and caveats: Patients and controls would be equally affected if PCR favored shorter templates. Researchers report that Type 1 diabetes patients had moderately but significantly shorter TCRB CDR3s across all four CD4+ subsets.

This CDR3 is built from 17 residues. J was trimmed by 7 bases and V by 2 bases; bases with no gene match: 10. Naive, central memory, regulatory and stem cell-like memory cells within the CD4+ compartment were sorted using CD45RO/CCR7/CD25/CD127/CD95/CD27. Reverse transcription of all isolated RNA meant that expressed TCRB transcripts were sequenced. The average output of naive, central memory and regulatory T cell samples was millions of reads. This table comes from immunoSEQ multiplex PCR, and its TCRdb copy is limited to in-frame clones, with some not included. The sample records under 250,000 clones, 25% to 30% being singletons.

This sequence originates from a man aged 25-45 years in good health. The chain links TRBV23-1 to TRBJ1-5, with 11 bases that match TRBD1. TRBV23-1 is reported as an ORF; its role is uncertain. Sequenced material: central memory CD4+ T cells from blood. CDR3 residues: CASSQLKDRGPVQPQHF. CDR3 nucleotide sequence: TGCGCCAGCAGTCAACTAAAGGACAGGGGGCCCGTCCAGCCCCAGCATTTT.